This paragraph reports one T cell receptor beta chain. These data belong to a study of blood T cell repertoires in COVID-19. Turning to the study itself: Some COVID-19 samples were acute and others convalescent; all came from the United States, Italy and Spain.

Authors' data handling: Counts of nucleated cells, estimated from reference gene primer amplification, were obtained. The repertoire was sequenced with immunoSEQ multiplex PCR; TCRdb's copy has only in-frame clones and lacks some. Clone size and the V and J calls come from that table; the DNA yielded D and trimming. The sample has around 380,000 clones; roughly 86% are singletons. This CDR3 is built from 15 residues. Germline loops: CDR1 GTSNPN, CDR2 SVGIG (reference sequence). With V trimmed by 1 base and J by 1 base, 6 bases remained unmatched. The sequence was obtained from a human donor with acute or convalescent COVID-19. The donor label of this sample is uncertain. The sample was peripheral blood. This chain links TRBV30 with TRBJ2-7; 8 nucleotides align to TRBD1. CDR3 in amino acids: CAWSAGTGASYEQYF. The DNA for the CDR3 is TGTGCCTGGAGTGCCGGGACAGGCGCATCCTACGAGCAGTACTTC. The entire variable domain, with the rest obtained from reference TRBV30 and TRBJ2-7, is as follows: SQTIHQWPATLVQPVGSPLSLECTVEGTSNPNLYWYRQAAGRGLQLLFYSVGIGQISSEVPQNLSASRPQDRQFILSSKKLLLSDSGFYLCAWSAGTGASYEQYFGPGTRLTVT.